This TCR beta chain is from a study of CD8 T cells in ankylosing spondylitis. Study-wide points: About 8 highly homologous variants made up a TCR beta motif, and this motif appeared characteristic of ankylosing spondylitis blood.

V dropped 5 bases and J dropped 7 bases, with 13 bases sitting between them. Germline values: CDR1 DFQATT, CDR2 SNEGSKA (reference sequence). The CDR3 runs to 12 residues. TCRdb itself ran the 5' RACE reads through MiXCR, one entry per CDR3 protein. This repertoire shows more than 400,000 distinct CDR3 sequences, approximately 5.3% found once; its top ten account for 3% to 4%. This clonotype was counted at least ten times. Its antigen is unknown. The chain couples TRBV20-1 to TRBJ2-3, with D tentatively TRBD1 or TRBD2 (5 bases each). Sequencing was carried out using blood, either unsorted or a sorted T cell fraction (not recorded which). The clonotype was recovered from a male donor with ankylosing spondylitis. CDR3 loop: CSAFRGRNTQYF. Here the CDR3 DNA reads TGCAGTGCTTTCCGGGGCCGGAATACGCAGTATTTT.